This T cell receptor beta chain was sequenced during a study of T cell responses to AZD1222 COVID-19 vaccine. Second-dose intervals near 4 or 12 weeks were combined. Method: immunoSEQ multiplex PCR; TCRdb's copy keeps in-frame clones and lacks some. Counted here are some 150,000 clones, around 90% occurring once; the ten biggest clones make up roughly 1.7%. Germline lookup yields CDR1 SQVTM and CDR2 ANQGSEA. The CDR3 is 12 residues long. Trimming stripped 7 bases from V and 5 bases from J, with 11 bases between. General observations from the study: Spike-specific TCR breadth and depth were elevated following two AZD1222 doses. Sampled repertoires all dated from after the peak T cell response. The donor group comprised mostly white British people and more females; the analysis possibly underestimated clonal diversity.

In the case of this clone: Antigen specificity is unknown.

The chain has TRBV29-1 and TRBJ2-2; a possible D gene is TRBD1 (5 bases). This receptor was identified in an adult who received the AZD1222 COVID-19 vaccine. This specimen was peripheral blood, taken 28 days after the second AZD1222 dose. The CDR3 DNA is TGCAGCGCACCTTCAGGGACCGGGGAGCTGTTTTTT. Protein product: CSAPSGTGELFF.